The 20 T cell receptor beta chains below come from one sample, sequenced in a study of blood T cell repertoires in COVID-19. Using immunoSEQ multiplex PCR, the repertoire was profiled, and TCRdb retains in-frame clones only, with some absent. The repertoire holds fewer than 100,000 clones, approximately 89% seen once, with 10% in the top ten. The sample was peripheral blood. These TCRs come from a man aged 45-60 years with acute or convalescent COVID-19.

The chain has TRBV18 and TRBJ1-3; possible D gene TRBD1, 5 bases. Germline V gene sequence: CDR1 KGHSH, CDR2 LQKENI. Trimming left V 4 bases short and J 0 bases short, with 10 bases between. The CDR3 sequence is 15 residues long. Written as DNA, the CDR3 is TGTGCCAGCTCACGCCTCGACAGCTCTGGAAACACCATATATTTT. Translation gives CASSRLDSSGNTIYF.

The CDR3 bases are TGCGCCAGCAGCTTGGGAGTTAGCGAGACCCAGTACTTC. Translating it yields CASSLGVSETQYF. The chain links TRBV5-1 to TRBJ2-5; D call uncertain. V was shortened by 0 bases and J by 5 bases, with 8 bases between the two germline ends. This CDR3 region has 13 residues. The germline V gene has CDR1 SGHRS and CDR2 YFSETQ.

This chain uses TRBV4-1 with TRBJ2-5, with 13 bases lining up with TRBD2. Per germline, CDR1 MGHRA and CDR2 YSYEKL. The CDR3 contains 17 residues. Trimming removed 4 bases from V and 1 base from J; junction bases left unmatched: 6. DNA for the CDR3: TGCGCCAGCAGCCCATGGACTAGCGGGAGCTCCCAAGAGACCCAGTACTTC. Its protein product is CASSPWTSGSSQETQYF.

This sequence joins TRBV19 and TRBJ2-7; D possibly corresponds to TRBD2 (7 bases). V lost 4 bases and J lost 1, with 17 bases in between. The CDR3 contains 16 residues. The germline V gene has CDR1 LNHDA and CDR2 SQIVND (reference sequence). CDR3 in DNA: TGTGCCAGTAGTAGTACACAGGGAGGGAGATCCTACGAGCAGTACTTC. Protein: CASSSTQGGRSYEQYF.

CDR3 region: CASSQQASGRGRGKNIQYF. DNA for the CDR3: TGCGCCAGCAGCCAACAGGCTAGCGGGAGGGGTCGGGGCAAAAACATTCAGTACTTC. The chain combines TRBV4-1 with TRBJ2-4; 12 bases match TRBD2. Germline trimming cut 2 bases from V and 3 bases from J; bases unmatched to any gene: 11. This CDR3 region has 19 residues. Germline values: CDR1 MGHRA, CDR2 YSYEKL.

Only a few counts were recorded for this clone. The chain joins TRBV6-5 to TRBJ1-6, with 9 bases that match TRBD1. V shed 4 bases, J shed 6 bases, and the junction held 7 bases outside the gene matches. CDR3 length: 16 residues. Germline values: CDR1 MNHEY, CDR2 SVGAGI. The CDR3 spells CASSWFTGGFNSPLHF. The CDR3 DNA reads as TGTGCCAGCAGTTGGTTTACAGGGGGCTTTAATTCACCCCTCCACTTT.

The count of this clone is one. This chain connects TRBV6-5 to TRBJ1-5; the D gene is possibly TRBD1 (5 bases). This CDR3 spans 14 amino acids. Germline V gene lookup returns CDR1 MNHEY and CDR2 SVGAGI. Trimming stripped 8 bases from V and 5 bases from J, with 16 bases between. The CDR3: CASAFGASDQPQHF. CDR3 sequence (DNA): TGTGCCAGCGCCTTTGGGGCGAGTGATCAGCCCCAGCATTTT.

This chain connects TRBV7-2 to TRBJ2-1; 11 positions agree with TRBD2. Germline CDR1 SGHTA, CDR2 FQGNSA. With 4 bases clipped from V and 12 bases from J, the junction kept 5 bases outside the gene matches. The CDR3 totals 13 residues. The CDR3 DNA sequence: TGTGCCAGCAGCTCACCTAGCGGGAGGACGCAGTTCTTC. The encoded protein is CASSSPSGRTQFF. The variable domain in full, with the rest retrieved from reference TRBV7-2 and TRBJ2-1, is GAGVSQSPSNKVTEKGKDVELRCDPISGHTALYWYRQSLGQGLEFLIYFQGNSAPDKSGLPSDRFSAERTGGSVSTLTIQRTQQEDSAVYLCASSSPSGRTQFFGPGTRLTVL.

Here the CDR3 DNA reads TGTGCCAGCAGCTTAGGGGCAGGATCGATGGCTGAAGCTTTCTTT. Its translation is CASSLGAGSMAEAFF. This chain uses TRBV11-3 with TRBJ1-1, with D unclear. Per germline, CDR1 SGHNT and CDR2 YENEEA. Trimming pared 1 base from V and 6 bases from J, leaving 15 bases between. The CDR3 spans 15 residues.

The rearrangement links TRBV3-1 (or the pseudogene TRBV3-2) to TRBJ2-3, with a tentative D call TRBD2 (6 bases). This CDR3 spans 14 amino acids. Germline V lookup: CDR1 LGHDT, CDR2 YNNKEL (reference sequence). V was cut by 1 base and J by 14 bases, with 19 bases left in between. The CDR3 nucleotides read TGTGCCAGCAGCCAAGCCCCTGGGTCAGGGAGGTCGTATTTT. Translated, it gives CASSQAPGSGRSYF.

The chain carries TRBV18 and TRBJ1-1; 8 nucleotides align to TRBD1. Germline V gene data show CDR1 as KGHSH and CDR2 as LQKENI. The V gene end was trimmed by 2 bases and the J gene end by 6 bases; junction bases not matched to a gene: 5. The CDR3 sequence is 14 residues long. The CDR3 spells CASSPDRGSPEAFF. The CDR3 bases are TGTGCCAGCTCACCAGACAGGGGAAGCCCTGAAGCTTTCTTT.

The V call is TRBV18, the J call TRBJ1-3; possible D gene TRBD1, 5 bases. V gave up 5 bases and J gave up 0 bases, with 14 bases separating them. The germline V gene encodes CDR1 KGHSH and CDR2 LQKENI. The CDR3 covers 16 residues. CDR3 nucleotides: TGTGCCAGCTCATTTACGGGACTCAGCTCTGGAAACACCATATATTTT. Its translation: CASSFTGLSSGNTIYF.

This clone appeared once. The rearrangement uses TRBV7-4 and TRBJ1-3, with 7 bases aligning to TRBD1. V lost 11 bases, J lost 0 bases, and 7 bases stayed unmatched. From germline, CDR1 is SGHVT and CDR2 SQSDAQ. The CDR3 totals 14 residues. The DNA for the CDR3 is TGTGCCCCCAGGGGGTGCGGCTCTGGAAACACCATATATTTT. Translating gives CAPRGCGSGNTIYF.

The DNA of the CDR3 is TGTGCCAGCAGCTTAAACCCCCCGAGCGGAGATTACAATGAGCAGTTCTTC. This sequence encodes CASSLNPPSGDYNEQFF. The chain joins TRBV7-3 to TRBJ2-1; a possible D gene is TRBD2 (5 bases). Trimming shortened V by 1 base and J by 4 bases, and 17 bases separated the two germline ends. The CDR3 runs 17 residues. CDR1 SGHTA and CDR2 FQGTGA come from the germline V gene. The full variable domain, its missing parts supplied by reference TRBV7-3 and TRBJ2-1, is GAGVSQTPSNKVTEKGKYVELRCDPISGHTALYWYRQSLGQGPEFLIYFQGTGAADDSGLPNDRFFAVRPEGSVSTLKIQRTERGDSAVYLCASSLNPPSGDYNEQFFGPGTRLTVL.

The V call is TRBV5-1, the J call TRBJ1-1; 11 nucleotides align to TRBD1. Germline V gene lookup returns CDR1 SGHRS and CDR2 YFSETQ. Trimming at V came to 2 bases and at J to 5 bases, leaving 2 bases not matched to a gene. This CDR3 region has 14 residues. CDR3 loop: CASSFGTGGTEAFF. The CDR3, as DNA: TGCGCCAGCAGCTTCGGGACAGGGGGGACTGAAGCTTTCTTT.

This clone was detected many times. The chain links TRBV10-3 to TRBJ2-3; TRBD2 aligns across 10 bases. Germline loops: CDR1 ENHRY, CDR2 SYGVKD. The junction had 12 bases not matched to a gene; V was cut back by 0 bases and J by 0 bases. The CDR3 has 20 amino acids. CDR3 coding DNA: TGTGCCATCAGTGAGTCGGAACGGGTCCAAGCGGGAGGGAGCACAGATACGCAGTATTTT. This encodes CAISESERVQAGGSTDTQYF.

The V and J genes are TRBV19 and TRBJ2-1, with 14 bases that match TRBD2. The trim removed 2 bases at V and 7 bases at J, leaving 4 bases unmatched. Germline loops: CDR1 LNHDA, CDR2 SQIVND (reference sequence). The CDR3 length is 16 residues. CDR3 in amino acids: CASSISGTSGSNEQFF. The CDR3 DNA reads TGTGCCAGTAGTATATCCGGGACTAGCGGGAGTAATGAGCAGTTCTTC.

The table lists this clone with a few counts. V and J are TRBV2 and TRBJ2-7; D call uncertain. The V gene's germline CDR1 is SNHLY and CDR2 FYNNEI. Trimming stripped 7 bases from V and 1 base from J, with 11 bases between. The CDR3 has 13 amino acids. As DNA, the CDR3 is TGTGCCAGCACGGTCGCCGATTCCTACGAGCAGTACTTC. It codes for CASTVADSYEQYF.

This chain connects TRBV19 to TRBJ1-2; 7 positions match TRBD1. Germline CDR1 is LNHDA and CDR2 is SQIVND (reference sequence). Unmatched junction bases numbered 11, after V lost 5 bases and J lost 2 bases. The CDR3 is 16 amino acids. For the CDR3, the DNA is TGTGCCAGTAGTGGCATACAGGGGATCGGAAACTATGGCTACACCTTC. Residues: CASSGIQGIGNYGYTF. The full variable domain, with the rest looked up from reference TRBV19 and TRBJ1-2, is DGGITQSPKYLFRKEGQNVTLSCEQNLNHDAMYWYRQDPGQGLRLIYYSQIVNDFQKGDIAEGYSVSREKKESFPLTVTSAQKNPTAFYLCASSGIQGIGNYGYTFGSGTRLTVV.

This chain joins TRBV27 and TRBJ2-1, with D uncertain. V gave up 3 bases and J gave up 0 bases, with 6 bases separating them. Germline V gene sequence: CDR1 MNHEY, CDR2 SMNVEV (reference sequence). The CDR3 consists of 14 residues. CDR3: CASSFPSSYNEQFF. The CDR3 bases are TGTGCCAGCAGTTTCCCGAGCTCCTACAATGAGCAGTTCTTC.